This T cell receptor (beta chain) was sequenced for a study of OX40 agonist ivuxolimab in advanced cancers. About the study: An agonistic anti-OX40 (CD134) antibody, ivuxolimab, was used to treat the patients. The study's findings and limits: CD8+ T cells were the subset that, on average, had more expanded clones than CD4+.

Clones were sequenced by immunoSEQ multiplex PCR, and TCRdb holds only the in-frame ones, with some missing. The data hold 77,000 or so clones, with about 85% observed a single time. The CDR3 consists of 15 residues. Germline CDR1 reads SGHRS; CDR2 reads YFSETQ. With 5 bases removed from V and 0 bases from J, the gap between germline ends came to 12 bases. This clone occurred a few times. The antigen is undetermined. No patient had autoimmune disease or received systemic immunosuppression. This specimen was CD4+ or CD8+ T cells sorted from blood, taken in a trial of the OX40 agonist ivuxolimab. This rearrangement joins TRBV5-1 to TRBJ1-3; possible D gene TRBD1, 6 bases. The receptor comes from an adult with an advanced solid tumor such as melanoma, head and neck, liver or kidney cancer. CDR3: CASRKQGVSGNTIYF. The CDR3 DNA is TGCGCCAGCAGAAAACAGGGAGTCTCTGGAAACACCATATATTTT. Supplemented by reference TRBV5-1 and TRBJ1-3, the full variable domain reads KAGVTQTPRYLIKTRGQQVTLSCSPISGHRSVSWYQQTPGQGLQFLFEYFSETQRNKGNFPGRFSGRQFSNSRSEMNVSTLELGDSALYLCASRKQGVSGNTIYFGEGSWLTVV.